Listed below are T cell receptor beta chains from one sample, sequenced in a study of T cell repertoires in cytomegalovirus infection. These TCRs' antigens remain unknown. MiXCR, run by TCRdb on the reads, gives a single entry per CDR3 protein. This sample has approximately 990,000 distinct CDR3 sequences, with approximately 31% found just once. The material was cultured CD8+ T cells from PBMCs, obtained from culture after CMV antigen stimulation. Receptors were obtained from a human donor in good health (CMV status not recorded). Some clones in this sample may be carry-over from other donors' samples. The CDR3 runs from the conserved cysteine through the conserved F or W.

J gene | V gene | CDR3 protein
TRBJ2-7 | TRBV19 | CASSITGVPYEQYF
TRBJ2-7 | TRBV7-9 | CASSPGQGDDEQYF
TRBJ1-5 | TRBV4-1 | CASSQDRANQPQHF
TRBJ2-7 | TRBV15 | CATSNDRGLGNEQYF
TRBJ2-1 | TRBV12-3/TRBV12-4 | CASIWAGGNEQFF
TRBJ2-2 | TRBV6-1 | CASSEIQTYTGELFF
TRBJ2-7 | TRBV10-2 | CATLAGGYEQYF
TRBJ2-7 | TRBV11-2 | CASSLEASGGYEQYF
TRBJ2-2 | TRBV7-6 | CASSLERDLGTEYANTGELFF
TRBJ1-4 | TRBV28 | CASIHTQATNEKLFF
TRBJ2-3 | TRBV27 | CASSPTLGQGADTQYF
TRBJ1-3 | TRBV20-1 | CSARGVLMTGAGNTIYF
TRBJ2-2 | TRBV2 | CASIQRGGTGELFF